This T cell receptor (beta chain) derives from a study of PD-1 blockade in classical Hodgkin lymphoma. Study observations and caveats: Whoever responded completely had baseline diversity much like that seen in newly diagnosed patients. Still unresolved is the cause of the repertoire differences, which may be disease activity or prior therapy. Newly diagnosed patients were said to have less baseline TCR diversity than healthy donors did.

This CDR3 region has 15 residues. Germline V gives CDR1 SEHNR, CDR2 FQNEAQ (reference sequence). Trimming took off 2 bases at V and 2 bases at J, with 10 bases between the two ends. A word on this clone: What it recognizes is unknown.

Libraries were prepared by immunoSEQ multiplex PCR; TCRdb keeps only in-frame clonotypes and omits some of them. The top ten hold approximately 12% of the sample, which has 57,000 or so clones, around 88% seen once. Brentuximab vedotin exposure varied among the patients, all of whom had relapsed after autologous stem cell transplantation. Best response was recorded as complete response, partial response or progressive disease. Sequencing was performed on peripheral blood mononuclear cells (PBMCs), taken at baseline. The chain has TRBV7-9 and TRBJ1-3; maybe TRBD1 (5 bases). The source is a human donor with classical Hodgkin lymphoma. The CDR3 sequence: CASSLWGSAGNTIYF. The CDR3 DNA sequence: TGTGCCAGCAGCTTATGGGGGAGCGCTGGAAACACCATATATTTT.